Listed here is a single T cell receptor beta chain. Its target is unknown. These data come from a study of T cell repertoires in ileal Crohn's disease. Study information: The M6 sample came from neoterminal ileum during colonoscopy after surgery.

Time point defined: neoterminal ileum biopsy at postoperative endoscopy, about 6 months after surgery. The study, taken as a whole, reports: Postoperative endoscopy occurred within one year, median 6.9 months.

Germline assignment: CDR1 ENHRY and CDR2 SYGVKD. The V gene end was trimmed by 2 bases and the J gene end by 8 bases; junction bases not matched to a gene: 14. The CDR3 runs 17 residues. Using immunoSEQ multiplex PCR, the repertoire was profiled, and TCRdb retains in-frame clones only, with some absent. Here the sample spans some 16,000 clones, approximately 77% being singletons. The sample was ileal tissue. The source of this sequence is an adult with Crohn's disease. The rearrangement links TRBV10-3 to TRBJ1-2; 10 bases are a match to TRBD1. As DNA, the CDR3 is TGTGCCATCAGTGAGCCGACGCTTACTTCGACAGGGGGCGGCTACACCTTC. Protein sequence: CAISEPTLTSTGGGYTF.